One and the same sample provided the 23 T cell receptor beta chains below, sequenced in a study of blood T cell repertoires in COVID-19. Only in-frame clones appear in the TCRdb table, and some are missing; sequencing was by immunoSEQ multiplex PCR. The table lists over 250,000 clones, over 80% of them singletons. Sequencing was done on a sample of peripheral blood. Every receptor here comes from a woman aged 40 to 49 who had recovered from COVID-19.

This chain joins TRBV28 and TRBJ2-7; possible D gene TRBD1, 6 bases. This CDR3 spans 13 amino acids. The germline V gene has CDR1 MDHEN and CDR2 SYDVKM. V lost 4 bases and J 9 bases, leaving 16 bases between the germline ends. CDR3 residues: CASSSTGSRGQYF. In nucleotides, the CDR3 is TGTGCCAGCAGTTCCACAGGGTCACGGGGGCAGTACTTC.

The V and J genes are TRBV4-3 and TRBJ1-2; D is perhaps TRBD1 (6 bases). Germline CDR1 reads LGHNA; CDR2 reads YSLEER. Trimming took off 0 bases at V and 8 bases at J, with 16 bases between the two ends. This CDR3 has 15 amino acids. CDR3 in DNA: TGCGCCAGCAGCCAAGATGAGGGGGTCGGTCGGGGCTACACCTTC. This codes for CASSQDEGVGRGYTF.

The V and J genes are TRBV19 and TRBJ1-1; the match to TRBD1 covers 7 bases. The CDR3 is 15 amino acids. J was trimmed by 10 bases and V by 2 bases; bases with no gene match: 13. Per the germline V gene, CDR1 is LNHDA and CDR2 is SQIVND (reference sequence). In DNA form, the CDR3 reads TGTGCCAGTAGTATAAGGAGTTGGGCAGGGGGGACAGCTTTCTTT. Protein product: CASSIRSWAGGTAFF. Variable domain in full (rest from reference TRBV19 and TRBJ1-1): DGGITQSPKYLFRKEGQNVTLSCEQNLNHDAMYWYRQDPGQGLRLIYYSQIVNDFQKGDIAEGYSVSREKKESFPLTVTSAQKNPTAFYLCASSIRSWAGGTAFFGQGTRLTVV.

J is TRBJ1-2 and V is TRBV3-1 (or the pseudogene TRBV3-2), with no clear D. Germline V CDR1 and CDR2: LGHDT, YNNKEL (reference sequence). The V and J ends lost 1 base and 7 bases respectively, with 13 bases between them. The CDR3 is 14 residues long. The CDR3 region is CASSQGGLRGGYTF. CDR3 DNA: TGTGCCAGCAGCCAAGGCGGGCTGCGGGGTGGCTACACCTTC.

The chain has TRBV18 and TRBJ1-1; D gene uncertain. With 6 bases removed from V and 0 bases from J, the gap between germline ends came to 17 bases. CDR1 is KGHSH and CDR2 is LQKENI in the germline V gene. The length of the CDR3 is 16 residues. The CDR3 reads CASSQAYRIVNTEAFF. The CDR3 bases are TGTGCCAGCTCGCAGGCGTACAGAATTGTGAACACTGAAGCTTTCTTT.

The CDR3 is CASSIRDRLNEQFF. CDR3 in DNA: TGTGCCAGCAGTATCCGGGACAGGCTAAATGAGCAGTTCTTC. The chain combines TRBV6-5 with TRBJ2-1, with 8 bases matching TRBD1. Germline V gene lookup returns CDR1 MNHEY and CDR2 SVGAGI. CDR3 length: 14 amino acids. Losses at the gene ends were 5 bases for V and 7 bases for J; bases not matched to a gene: 7.

CDR3 sequence: CASGPLGGLLLQETQYF. The CDR3 nucleotides read TGTGCTAGTGGCCCTTTAGGGGGCCTGCTCCTACAAGAGACCCAGTACTTC. V gene TRBV12-5 combines with J gene TRBJ2-5; 7 bases fit TRBD1. V lost 6 bases, J lost 2 bases, and 15 bases stayed unmatched. Germline V CDR1 and CDR2: LGHNT, FRNRAP. The CDR3 is made up of 17 amino acids.

The chain's CDR3 is CASSRPGANYGYTF. The CDR3 nucleotides read TGTGCCAGCTCACGACCCGGAGCTAACTATGGCTACACCTTC. The chain uses TRBV18 and TRBJ1-2; D unresolved. Looked up from germline, CDR1 is KGHSH and CDR2 is LQKENI. Trimming took off 4 bases at V and 0 bases at J, with 9 bases between the two ends. This CDR3 has 14 residues. The full variable domain, rest sourced from reference TRBV18 and TRBJ1-2, is NAGVMQNPRHLVRRRGQEARLRCSPMKGHSHVYWYRQLPEEGLKFMVYLQKENIIDESGMPKERFSAEFPKEGPSILRIQQVVRGDSAAYFCASSRPGANYGYTFGSGTRLTVV.

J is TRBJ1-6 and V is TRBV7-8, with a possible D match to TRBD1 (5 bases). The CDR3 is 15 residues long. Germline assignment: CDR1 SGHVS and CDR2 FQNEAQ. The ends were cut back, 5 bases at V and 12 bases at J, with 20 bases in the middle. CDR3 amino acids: CASSLDPGGVRPLHF. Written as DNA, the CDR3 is TGTGCCAGCAGCCTAGACCCCGGGGGAGTGCGACCCCTCCACTTT.

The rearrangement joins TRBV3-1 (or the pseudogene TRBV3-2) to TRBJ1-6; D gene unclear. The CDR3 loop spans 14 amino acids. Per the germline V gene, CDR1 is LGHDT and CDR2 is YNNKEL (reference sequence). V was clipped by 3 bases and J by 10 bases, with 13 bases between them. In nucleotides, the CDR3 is TGTGCCAGCAGCCAGAAAGCCTGGGCATCACCCCTCCACTTT. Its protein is CASSQKAWASPLHF.

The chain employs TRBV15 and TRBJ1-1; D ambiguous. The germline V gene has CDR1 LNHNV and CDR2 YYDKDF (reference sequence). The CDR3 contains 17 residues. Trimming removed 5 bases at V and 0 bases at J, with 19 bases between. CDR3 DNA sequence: TGTGCCACCAGCCCCCGCACGGGCGGACTGATGAACACTGAAGCTTTCTTT. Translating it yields CATSPRTGGLMNTEAFF.

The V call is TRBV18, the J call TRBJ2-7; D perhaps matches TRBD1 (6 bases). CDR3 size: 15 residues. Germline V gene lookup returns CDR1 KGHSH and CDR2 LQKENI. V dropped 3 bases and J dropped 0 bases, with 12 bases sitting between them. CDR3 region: CASSPRDTNSYEQYF. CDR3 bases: TGTGCCAGCTCACCTCGGGACACAAACTCCTACGAGCAGTACTTC.

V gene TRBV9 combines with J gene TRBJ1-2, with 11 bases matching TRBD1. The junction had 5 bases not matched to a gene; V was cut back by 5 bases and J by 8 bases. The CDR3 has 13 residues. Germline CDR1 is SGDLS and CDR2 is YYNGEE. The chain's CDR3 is CASRGQGAEGYTF. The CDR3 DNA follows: TGTGCCAGCAGAGGACAGGGGGCAGAAGGCTACACCTTC.

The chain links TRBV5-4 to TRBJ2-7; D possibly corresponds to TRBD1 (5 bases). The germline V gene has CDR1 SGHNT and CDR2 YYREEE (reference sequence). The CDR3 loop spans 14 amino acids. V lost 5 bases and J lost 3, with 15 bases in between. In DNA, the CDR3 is TGTGCCAGCAGGTTCGACAGAAACAGCTACGAGCAGTACTTC. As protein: CASRFDRNSYEQYF.

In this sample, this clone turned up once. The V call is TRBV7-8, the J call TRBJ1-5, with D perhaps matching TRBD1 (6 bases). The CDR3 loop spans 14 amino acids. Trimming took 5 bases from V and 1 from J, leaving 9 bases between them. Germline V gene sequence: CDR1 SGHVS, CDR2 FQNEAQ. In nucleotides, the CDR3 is TGTGCCAGCAGCCCAGGGGCGAGCAATCAGCCCCAGCATTTT. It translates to CASSPGASNQPQHF.

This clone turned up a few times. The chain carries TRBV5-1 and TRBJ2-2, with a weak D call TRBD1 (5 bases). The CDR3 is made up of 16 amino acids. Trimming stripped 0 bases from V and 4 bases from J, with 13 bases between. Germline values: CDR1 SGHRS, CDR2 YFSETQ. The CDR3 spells CASSLVPTAVTGELFF. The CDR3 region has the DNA TGCGCCAGCAGCTTGGTTCCGACAGCCGTCACCGGGGAGCTGTTTTTT.

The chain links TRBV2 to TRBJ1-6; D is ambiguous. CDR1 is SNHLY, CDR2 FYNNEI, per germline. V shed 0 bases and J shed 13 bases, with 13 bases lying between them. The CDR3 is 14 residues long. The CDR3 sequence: CASSEAFPLRPLHF. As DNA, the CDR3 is TGTGCCAGCAGTGAAGCCTTTCCCCTCCGGCCCCTCCACTTT.

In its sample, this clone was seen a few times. CDR3 in amino acids: CASAPGQVLYTF. The CDR3 DNA reads as TGTGCTAGTGCTCCGGGACAGGTCCTCTACACCTTC. The chain uses TRBV12-5 and TRBJ1-2; TRBD1 aligns across 8 bases. There are 12 residues in the CDR3. Looked up from germline, CDR1 is LGHNT and CDR2 is FRNRAP. Trimming took 7 bases from V and 10 from J; bases not matched to a gene: 8.

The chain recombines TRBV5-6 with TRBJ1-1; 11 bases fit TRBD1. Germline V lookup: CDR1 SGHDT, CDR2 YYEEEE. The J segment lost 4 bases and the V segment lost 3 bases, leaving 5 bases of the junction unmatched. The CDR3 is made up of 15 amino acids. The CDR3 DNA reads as TGTGCCAGCAGCTCCTCCGGGACAGGGGGCACTGAAGCTTTCTTT. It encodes CASSSSGTGGTEAFF.

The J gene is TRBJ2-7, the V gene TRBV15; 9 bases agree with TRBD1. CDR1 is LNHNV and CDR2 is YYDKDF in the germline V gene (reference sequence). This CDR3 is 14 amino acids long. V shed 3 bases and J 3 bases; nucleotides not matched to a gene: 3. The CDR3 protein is CATSRTGGFYEQYF. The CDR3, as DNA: TGTGCCACCAGCAGGACAGGGGGTTTCTACGAGCAGTACTTC.

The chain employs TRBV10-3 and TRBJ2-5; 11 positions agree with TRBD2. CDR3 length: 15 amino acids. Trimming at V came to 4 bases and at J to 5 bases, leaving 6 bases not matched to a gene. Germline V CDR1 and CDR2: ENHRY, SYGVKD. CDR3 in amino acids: CAISGLPSGGETQYF. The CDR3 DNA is TGTGCCATCAGTGGACTCCCTAGCGGGGGGGAGACCCAGTACTTC.

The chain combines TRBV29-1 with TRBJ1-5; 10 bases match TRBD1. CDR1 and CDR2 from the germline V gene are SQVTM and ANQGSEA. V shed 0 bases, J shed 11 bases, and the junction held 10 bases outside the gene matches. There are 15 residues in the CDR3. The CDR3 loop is CSVEEPGQGILTQHF. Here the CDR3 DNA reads TGCAGCGTTGAAGAGCCGGGACAGGGGATCTTGACCCAGCATTTT.

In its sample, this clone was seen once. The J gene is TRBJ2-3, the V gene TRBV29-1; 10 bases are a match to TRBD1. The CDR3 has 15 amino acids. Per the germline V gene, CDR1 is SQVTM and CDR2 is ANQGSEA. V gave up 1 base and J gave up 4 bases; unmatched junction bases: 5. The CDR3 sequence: CSVEGSGTGADTQYF. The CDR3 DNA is TGCAGCGTTGAAGGATCTGGGACAGGGGCAGATACGCAGTATTTT.